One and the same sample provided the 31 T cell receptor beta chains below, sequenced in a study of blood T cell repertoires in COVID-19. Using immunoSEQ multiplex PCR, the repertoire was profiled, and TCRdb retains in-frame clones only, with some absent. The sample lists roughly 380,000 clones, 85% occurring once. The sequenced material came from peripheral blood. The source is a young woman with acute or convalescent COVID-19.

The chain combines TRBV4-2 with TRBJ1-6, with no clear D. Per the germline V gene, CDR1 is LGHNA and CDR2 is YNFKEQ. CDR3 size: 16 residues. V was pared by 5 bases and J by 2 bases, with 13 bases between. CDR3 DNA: TGTGCCAGCAGCGGAGGCAGACCGACCTATAATTCACCCCTCCACTTT. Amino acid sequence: CASSGGRPTYNSPLHF.

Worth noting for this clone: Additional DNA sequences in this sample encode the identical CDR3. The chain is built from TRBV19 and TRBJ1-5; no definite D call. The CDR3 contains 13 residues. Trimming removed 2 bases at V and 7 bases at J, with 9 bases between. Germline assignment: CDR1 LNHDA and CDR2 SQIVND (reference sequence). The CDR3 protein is CASSIYGGQPQHF. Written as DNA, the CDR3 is TGTGCCAGTAGTATATATGGAGGGCAGCCCCAGCATTTT.

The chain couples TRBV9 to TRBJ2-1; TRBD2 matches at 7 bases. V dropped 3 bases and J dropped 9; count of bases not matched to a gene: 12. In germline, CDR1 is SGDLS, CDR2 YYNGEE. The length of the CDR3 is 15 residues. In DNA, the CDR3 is TGTGCCAGCAGCGCCCACTACGGGGGGATCGCTGAGCAGTTCTTC. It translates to CASSAHYGGIAEQFF.

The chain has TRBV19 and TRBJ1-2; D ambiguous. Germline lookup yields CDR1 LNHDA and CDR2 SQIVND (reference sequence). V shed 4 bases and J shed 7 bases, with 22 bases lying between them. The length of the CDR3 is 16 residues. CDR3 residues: CASSNPAGHPAGGYTF. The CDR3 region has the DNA TGTGCCAGTAGTAATCCCGCGGGCCACCCCGCGGGTGGCTACACCTTC.

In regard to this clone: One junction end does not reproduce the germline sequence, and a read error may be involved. CDR3 residues: CASSWMADTLF. In DNA, the CDR3 is TGTGCCAGCAGCTGGATGGCGGACACTCTCTTT. This chain joins TRBV6-5 and TRBJ1-4, with TRBD1 as a possible D gene (5 bases). Germline CDR1 and CDR2: MNHEY and SVGAGI. The CDR3 covers 11 residues.

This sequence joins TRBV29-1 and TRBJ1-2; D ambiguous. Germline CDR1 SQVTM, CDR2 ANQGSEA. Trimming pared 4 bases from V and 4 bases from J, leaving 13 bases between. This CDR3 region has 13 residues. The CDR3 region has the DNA TGCAGCGTTGGAGGCGGGCTCGGCTATGGCTACACCTTC. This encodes CSVGGGLGYGYTF.

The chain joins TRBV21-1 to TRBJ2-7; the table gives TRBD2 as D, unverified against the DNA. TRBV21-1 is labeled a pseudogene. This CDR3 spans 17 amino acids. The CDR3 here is CASSRERERWDRCEQYF. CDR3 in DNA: TGTGCCAGCAGCCGTGAGCGGGAGCGATGGGACCGTTGCGAGCAGTACTTC.

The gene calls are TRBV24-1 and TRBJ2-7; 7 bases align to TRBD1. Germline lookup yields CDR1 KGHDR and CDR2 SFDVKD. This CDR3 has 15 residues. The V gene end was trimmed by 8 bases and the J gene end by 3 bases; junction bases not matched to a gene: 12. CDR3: CATTEQGIPNYEQYF. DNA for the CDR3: TGTGCCACCACCGAACAGGGGATCCCTAACTACGAGCAGTACTTC.

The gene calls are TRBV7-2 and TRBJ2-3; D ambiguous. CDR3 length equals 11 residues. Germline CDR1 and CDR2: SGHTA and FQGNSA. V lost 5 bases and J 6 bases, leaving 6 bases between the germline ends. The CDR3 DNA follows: TGTGCCAGCAGCGCCCGGGATACGCAGTATTTT. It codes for CASSARDTQYF. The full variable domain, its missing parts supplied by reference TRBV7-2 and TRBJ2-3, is GAGVSQSPSNKVTEKGKDVELRCDPISGHTALYWYRQSLGQGLEFLIYFQGNSAPDKSGLPSDRFSAERTGGSVSTLTIQRTQQEDSAVYLCASSARDTQYFGPGTRLTVL.

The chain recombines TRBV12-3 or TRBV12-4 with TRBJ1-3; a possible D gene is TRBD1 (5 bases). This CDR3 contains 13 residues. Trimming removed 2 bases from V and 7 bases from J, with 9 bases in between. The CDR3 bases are TGTGCCAGCAGTTTAAGGGGAGGCAACACCATATATTTT. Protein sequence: CASSLRGGNTIYF.

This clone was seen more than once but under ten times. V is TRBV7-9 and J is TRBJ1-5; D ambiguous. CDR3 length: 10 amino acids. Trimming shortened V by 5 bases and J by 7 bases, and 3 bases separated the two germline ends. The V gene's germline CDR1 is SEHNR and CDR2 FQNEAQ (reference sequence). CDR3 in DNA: TGTGCCAGCAGCCCGCAGCCCCAGCATTTT. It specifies CASSPQPQHF.

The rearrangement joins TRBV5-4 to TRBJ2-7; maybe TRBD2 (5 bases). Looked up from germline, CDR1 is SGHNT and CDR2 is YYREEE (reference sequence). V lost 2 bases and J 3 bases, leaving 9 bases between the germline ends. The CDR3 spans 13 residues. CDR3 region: CASSFSGNYEQYF. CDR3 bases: TGTGCCAGCAGCTTTTCCGGGAACTACGAGCAGTACTTC.

This chain's CDR3 is CASSSDGIRGEQYF. DNA for the CDR3: TGTGCCAGCAGTTCGGACGGGATTCGGGGCGAGCAGTACTTC. This sequence joins TRBV27 and TRBJ2-7; D perhaps matches TRBD2 (5 bases). From germline, CDR1 is MNHEY and CDR2 SMNVEV (reference sequence). Trimming took 4 bases from V and 6 from J, leaving 16 bases between them. This CDR3 comprises 14 residues.

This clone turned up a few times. The CDR3 nucleotides read TGTGCCAGCAGTCTCCGCGACAGGGGCCATGGCTACACCTTC. Protein sequence: CASSLRDRGHGYTF. The chain recombines TRBV28 with TRBJ1-2; TRBD1 aligns across 8 bases. V gave up 5 bases and J gave up 6 bases; unmatched junction bases: 8. Germline CDR1 reads MDHEN; CDR2 reads SYDVKM. The CDR3 has 14 amino acids.

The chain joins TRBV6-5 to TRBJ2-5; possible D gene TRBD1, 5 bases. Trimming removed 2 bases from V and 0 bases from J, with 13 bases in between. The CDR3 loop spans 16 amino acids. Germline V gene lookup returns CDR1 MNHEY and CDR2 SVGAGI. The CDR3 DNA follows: TGTGCCAGCAGTTACACAGGAATCCCTTACCAAGAGACCCAGTACTTC. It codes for CASSYTGIPYQETQYF.

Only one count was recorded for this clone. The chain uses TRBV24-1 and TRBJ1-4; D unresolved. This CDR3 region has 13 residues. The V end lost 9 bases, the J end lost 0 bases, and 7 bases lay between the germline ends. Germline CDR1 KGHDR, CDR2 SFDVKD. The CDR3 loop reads CATSSSTNEKLFF. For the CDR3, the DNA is TGTGCCACCTCGAGTTCAACTAATGAAAAACTGTTTTTT.

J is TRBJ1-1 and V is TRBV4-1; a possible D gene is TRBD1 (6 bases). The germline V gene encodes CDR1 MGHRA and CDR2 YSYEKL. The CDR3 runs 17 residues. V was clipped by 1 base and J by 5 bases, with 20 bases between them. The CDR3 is CASSQGHGLGGVTEAFF. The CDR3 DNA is TGCGCCAGCAGCCAAGGCCACGGGCTAGGGGGGGTTACTGAAGCTTTCTTT.

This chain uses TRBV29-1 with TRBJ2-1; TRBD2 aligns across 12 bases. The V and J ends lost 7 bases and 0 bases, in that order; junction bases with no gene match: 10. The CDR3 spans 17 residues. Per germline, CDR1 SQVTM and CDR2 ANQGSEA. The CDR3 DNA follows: TGCAGCGCCTCGGGTGGACTAGCGGGGAGCTCCTACAATGAGCAGTTCTTC. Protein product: CSASGGLAGSSYNEQFF.

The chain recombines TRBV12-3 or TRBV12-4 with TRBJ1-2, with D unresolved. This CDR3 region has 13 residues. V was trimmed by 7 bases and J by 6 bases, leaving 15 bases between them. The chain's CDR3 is CASTPWAGNGYTF. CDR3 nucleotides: TGTGCCAGCACCCCTTGGGCCGGGAATGGCTACACCTTC.

CDR3 region: CASSLGAGNEQFF. The CDR3 DNA is TGTGCCAGCAGCCTAGGCGCCGGCAATGAGCAGTTCTTC. The chain is built from TRBV28 and TRBJ2-1; the D is unclear. V shed 6 bases and J shed 6 bases, with 12 bases lying between them. The germline CDR1 and CDR2 sequences are MDHEN and SYDVKM. The CDR3 has 13 residues.

The CDR3 DNA sequence: TGTGCCTGGAGTGTTTCAGATAATGAAAAACTGTTTTTT. Translation gives CAWSVSDNEKLFF. V usage is TRBV30 and J usage is TRBJ1-4; D is ambiguous. V lost 0 bases, J lost 4 bases, and 6 bases lay in between. Germline assignment: CDR1 GTSNPN and CDR2 SVGIG (reference sequence). The CDR3 contains 13 residues.

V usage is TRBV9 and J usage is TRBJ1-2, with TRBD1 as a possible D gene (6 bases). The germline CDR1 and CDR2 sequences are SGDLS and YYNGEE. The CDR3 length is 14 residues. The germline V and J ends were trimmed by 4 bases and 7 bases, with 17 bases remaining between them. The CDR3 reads CASSSGGPRVGYTF. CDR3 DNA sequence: TGTGCCAGCAGCAGCGGGGGCCCCCGGGTTGGCTACACCTTC. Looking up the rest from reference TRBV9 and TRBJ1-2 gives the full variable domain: DSGVTQTPKHLITATGQRVTLRCSPRSGDLSVYWYQQSLDQGLQFLIQYYNGEERAKGNILERFSAQQFPDLHSELNLSSLELGDSALYFCASSSGGPRVGYTFGSGTRLTVV.

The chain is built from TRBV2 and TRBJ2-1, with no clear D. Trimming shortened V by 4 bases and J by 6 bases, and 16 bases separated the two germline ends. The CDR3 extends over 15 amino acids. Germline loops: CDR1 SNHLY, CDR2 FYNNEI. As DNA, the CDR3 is TGTGCCAGCAGTGCCACCAGTCCTAGAGGCAATGAGCAGTTCTTC. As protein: CASSATSPRGNEQFF.

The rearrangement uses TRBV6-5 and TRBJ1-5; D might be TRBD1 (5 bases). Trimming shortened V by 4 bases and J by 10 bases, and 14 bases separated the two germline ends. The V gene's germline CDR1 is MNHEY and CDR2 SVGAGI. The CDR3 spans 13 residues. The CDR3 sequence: CASSSDRISPQHF. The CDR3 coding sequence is TGTGCCAGCAGTTCAGACAGAATCTCACCCCAGCATTTT.

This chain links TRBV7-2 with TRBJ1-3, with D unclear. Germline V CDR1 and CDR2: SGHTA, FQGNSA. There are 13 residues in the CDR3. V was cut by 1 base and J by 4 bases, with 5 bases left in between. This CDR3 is CASSLVAGNTIYF. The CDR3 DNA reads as TGTGCCAGCAGCTTAGTGGCAGGAAACACCATATATTTT.

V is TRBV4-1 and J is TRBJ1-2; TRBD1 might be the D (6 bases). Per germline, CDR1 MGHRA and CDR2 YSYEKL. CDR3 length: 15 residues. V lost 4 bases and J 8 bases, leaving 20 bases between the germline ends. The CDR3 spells CASSREFEQGRGYTF. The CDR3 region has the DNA TGCGCCAGCAGCCGAGAATTCGAACAGGGTCGAGGCTACACCTTC.

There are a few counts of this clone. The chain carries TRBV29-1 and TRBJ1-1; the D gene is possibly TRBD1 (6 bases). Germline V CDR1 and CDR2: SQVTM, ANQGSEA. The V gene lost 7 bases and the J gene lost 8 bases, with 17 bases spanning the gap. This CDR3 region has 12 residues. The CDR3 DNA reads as TGCAGCGCTAGGGGGGGAAAGGGCGAAGCTTTCTTT. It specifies CSARGGKGEAFF. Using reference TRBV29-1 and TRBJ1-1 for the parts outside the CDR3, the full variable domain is SAVISQKPSRDICQRGTSLTIQCQVDSQVTMMFWYRQQPGQSLTLIATANQGSEATYESGFVIDKFPISRPNLTFSTLTVSNMSPEDSSIYLCSARGGKGEAFFGQGTRLTVV.

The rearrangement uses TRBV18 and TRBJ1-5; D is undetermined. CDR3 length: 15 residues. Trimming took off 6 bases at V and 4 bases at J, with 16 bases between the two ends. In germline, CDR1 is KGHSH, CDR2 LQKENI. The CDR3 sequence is CASSPSQIRNQPQHF. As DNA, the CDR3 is TGTGCCAGCTCTCCAAGTCAGATTCGAAATCAGCCCCAGCATTTT.

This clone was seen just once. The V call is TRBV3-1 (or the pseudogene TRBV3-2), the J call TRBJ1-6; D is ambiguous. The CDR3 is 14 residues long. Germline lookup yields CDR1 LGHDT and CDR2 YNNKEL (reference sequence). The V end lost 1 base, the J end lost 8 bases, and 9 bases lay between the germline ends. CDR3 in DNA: TGTGCCAGCAGCCAAGGGAATCGGGATTCACCCCTCCACTTT. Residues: CASSQGNRDSPLHF.

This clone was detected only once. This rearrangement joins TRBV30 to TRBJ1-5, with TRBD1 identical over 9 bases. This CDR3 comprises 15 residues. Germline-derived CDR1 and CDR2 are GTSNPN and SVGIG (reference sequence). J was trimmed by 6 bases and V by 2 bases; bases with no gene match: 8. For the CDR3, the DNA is TGTGCCTGGAGTCCCGGGACAGGGAGGATTCAGCCCCAGCATTTT. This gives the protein CAWSPGTGRIQPQHF.

The CDR3: CTSSQDHRVETQYF. Here the CDR3 DNA reads TGCACCAGCAGCCAAGATCACAGGGTAGAGACCCAGTACTTC. The chain joins TRBV1 to TRBJ2-5; the table assigns TRBD1, which was not confirmed against the DNA. TRBV1 is given as a pseudogene. This CDR3 comprises 14 residues.